The sequence of this TCR beta chain was determined in a study of radiotherapy plus CTLA-4 blockade in lung cancer. Treatment of patients with chemo-refractory metastatic non-small-cell lung cancer consisted of focal radiation plus CTLA-4 blockade with ipilimumab. Here immunoSEQ multiplex PCR was the method, and the copy in TCRdb shows in-frame clones only, minus some. The sample has tens of thousands of clones; about 80% are singletons. Germline V lookup: CDR1 LNHNV, CDR2 YYDKDF (reference sequence). The CDR3 runs to 16 residues. The V and J ends lost 3 bases and 4 bases respectively, with 15 bases between them.

This clonotype was sampled from a human donor with non-small cell lung cancer who had stable disease on radiotherapy plus ipilimumab. The sequencing here drew on peripheral blood, taken from a patient treated with radiotherapy plus ipilimumab. The genes are TRBV15 and TRBJ2-2; perhaps TRBD2 as D (5 bases). CDR3 protein: CATSRGREKSTGELFF. In DNA form, the CDR3 reads TGTGCCACCAGCAGGGGAAGGGAGAAAAGCACCGGGGAGCTGTTTTTT.